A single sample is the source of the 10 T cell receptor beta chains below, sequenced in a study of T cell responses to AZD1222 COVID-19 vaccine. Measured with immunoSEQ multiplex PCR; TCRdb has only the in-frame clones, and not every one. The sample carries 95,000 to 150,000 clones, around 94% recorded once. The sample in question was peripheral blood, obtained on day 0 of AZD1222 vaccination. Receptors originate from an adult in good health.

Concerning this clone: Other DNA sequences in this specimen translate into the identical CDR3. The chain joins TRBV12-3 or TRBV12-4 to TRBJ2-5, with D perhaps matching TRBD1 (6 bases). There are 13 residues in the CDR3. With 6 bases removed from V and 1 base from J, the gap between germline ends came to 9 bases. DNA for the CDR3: TGTGCCAGCAGCTGGACAGCCCAAGAGACCCAGTACTTC. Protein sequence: CASSWTAQETQYF.

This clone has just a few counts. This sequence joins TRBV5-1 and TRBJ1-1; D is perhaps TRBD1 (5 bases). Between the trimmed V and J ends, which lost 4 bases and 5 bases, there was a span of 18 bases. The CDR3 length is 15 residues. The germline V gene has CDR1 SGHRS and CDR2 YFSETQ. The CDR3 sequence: CASSLADSRKTEAFF. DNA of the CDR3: TGCGCCAGCAGCCTTGCCGACAGCCGGAAGACTGAAGCTTTCTTT.

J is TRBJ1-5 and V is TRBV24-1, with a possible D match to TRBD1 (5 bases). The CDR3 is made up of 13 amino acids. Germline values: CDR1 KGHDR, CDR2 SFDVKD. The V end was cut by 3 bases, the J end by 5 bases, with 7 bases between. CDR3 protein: CATSDPGHQPQHF. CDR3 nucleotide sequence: TGTGCCACCAGTGATCCAGGGCATCAGCCCCAGCATTTT.

The CDR3 sequence is CASSPSFGFNYGYTF. DNA of the CDR3: TGCGCCAGCAGCCCGTCGTTTGGGTTTAACTATGGCTACACCTTC. The chain combines TRBV4-1 with TRBJ1-2, with unresolved D. Per the germline V gene, CDR1 is MGHRA and CDR2 is YSYEKL. This CDR3 has 15 amino acids. V lost 4 bases to trimming and J lost 1 base, with 13 bases between them.

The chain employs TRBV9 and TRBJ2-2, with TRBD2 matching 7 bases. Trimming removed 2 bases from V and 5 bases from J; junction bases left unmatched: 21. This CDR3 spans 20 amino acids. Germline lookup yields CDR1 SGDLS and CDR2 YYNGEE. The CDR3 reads CASSVTQRDLAESKTGELFF. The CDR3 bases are TGTGCCAGCAGCGTCACCCAGCGGGATCTAGCGGAGTCTAAGACCGGGGAGCTGTTTTTT.

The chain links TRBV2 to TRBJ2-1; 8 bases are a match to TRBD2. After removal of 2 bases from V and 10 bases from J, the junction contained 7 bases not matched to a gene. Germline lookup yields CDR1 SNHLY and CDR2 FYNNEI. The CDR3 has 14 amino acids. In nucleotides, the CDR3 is TGTGCCAGCAGTGAACTGCTAGCGGGCGGAGAGCAGTTCTTC. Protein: CASSELLAGGEQFF.

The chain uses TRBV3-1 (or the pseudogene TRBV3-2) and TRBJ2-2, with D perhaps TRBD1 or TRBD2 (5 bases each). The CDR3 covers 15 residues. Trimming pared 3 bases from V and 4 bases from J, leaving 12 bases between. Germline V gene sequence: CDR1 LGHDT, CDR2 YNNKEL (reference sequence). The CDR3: CASSQGVGATGELFF. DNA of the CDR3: TGTGCCAGCAGCCAGGGAGTTGGGGCCACCGGGGAGCTGTTTTTT.

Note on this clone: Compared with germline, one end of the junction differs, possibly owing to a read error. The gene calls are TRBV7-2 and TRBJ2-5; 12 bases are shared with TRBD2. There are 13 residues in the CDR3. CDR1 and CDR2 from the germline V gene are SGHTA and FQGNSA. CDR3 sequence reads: CASSPTSGGEKDF. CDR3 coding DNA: TGTGCCAGCAGCCCGACTAGCGGGGGAGAGAAGGACTTC. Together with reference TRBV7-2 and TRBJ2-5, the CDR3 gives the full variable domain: GAGVSQSPSNKVTEKGKDVELRCDPISGHTALYWYRQSLGQGLEFLIYFQGNSAPDKSGLPSDRFSAERTGGSVSTLTIQRTQQEDSAVYLCASSPTSGGEKDFGPGTRLLVL.

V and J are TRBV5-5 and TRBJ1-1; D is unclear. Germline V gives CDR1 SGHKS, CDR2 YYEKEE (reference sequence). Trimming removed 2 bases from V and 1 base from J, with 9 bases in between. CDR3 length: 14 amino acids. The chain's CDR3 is CASSFSGANTEAFF. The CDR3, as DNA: TGTGCCAGCAGCTTTTCTGGTGCGAACACTGAAGCTTTCTTT.

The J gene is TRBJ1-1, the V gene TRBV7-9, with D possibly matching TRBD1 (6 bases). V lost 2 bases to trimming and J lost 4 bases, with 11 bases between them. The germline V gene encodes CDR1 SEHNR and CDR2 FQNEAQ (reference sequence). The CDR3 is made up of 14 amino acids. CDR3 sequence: CASSLLGAPTEAFF. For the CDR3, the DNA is TGTGCCAGCAGCTTACTGGGGGCGCCCACTGAAGCTTTCTTT. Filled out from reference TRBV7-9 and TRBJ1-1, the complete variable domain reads DTGVSQNPRHKITKRGQNVTFRCDPISEHNRLYWYRQTLGQGPEFLTYFQNEAQLEKSRLLSDRFSAERPKGSFSTLEIQRTEQGDSAMYLCASSLLGAPTEAFFGQGTRLTVV.